Sequencing of this TCR beta chain was carried out in a study of T cell responses to AZD1222 COVID-19 vaccine. The protocol was immunoSEQ multiplex PCR, while the TCRdb copy is restricted to in-frame clones and leaves out a portion. In the table there are approximately 180,000 clones, approximately 92% of which are singletons. Study-wide results and limits: Of spike-specific TCRs, nearly half reportedly target regions left unmutated in variants.

This clone was picked up one time. Its matching antigen is unknown. The sample here was peripheral blood, taken on day 0 of AZD1222 vaccination. The sequence was collected from an adult in good health.

The CDR3 DNA reads as TGTGCCAGTGGGAGGGTGGGCACAGATACGCAGTATTTT. Amino acid sequence: CASGRVGTDTQYF. The chain couples TRBV27 to TRBJ2-3; 7 positions agree with TRBD2. The CDR3 consists of 13 residues. Looked up from germline, CDR1 is MNHEY and CDR2 is SMNVEV (reference sequence). J lost 1 base, V lost 9 bases, and 4 bases had no gene match.